This TCR beta chain is from a study of cytomegalovirus exposure and HLA in healthy donors. Study findings and constraints: Presence/absence results assume similar sequencing depth per donor, which may not hold. It was confirmed in vitro that a few of the CMV-associated chains were specific for CMV antigens. Per a prior analysis, the majority of TCR beta V segments were productive roughly 87% or roughly 30% of the time. Indistinguishable V segments such as TRBV6-2 and TRBV6-3 were excluded.

This CDR3 has 14 residues. Germline CDR1 is MDHEN and CDR2 is SYDVKM. V was clipped by 5 bases and J by 3 bases; unmatched bases: 7. In the PCR, 60 Vbeta and 13 Jbeta primers were used. The method was immunoSEQ multiplex PCR; TCRdb's version includes in-frame clones alone and lacks a portion of them. Of roughly 100,000 clones in the sample, 60% to 85% were seen once. On this clone: Its antigen is as yet unknown.

Material: PBMCs. This chain uses TRBV28 with TRBJ2-7; TRBD1 matches 7 bases. The TCR originated in a woman between 18 and 29 years old in good health and CMV-seropositive. The chain's CDR3 is CASSIGTVDYEQYF. Written as DNA, the CDR3 is TGTGCCAGCAGTATCGGGACAGTAGACTACGAGCAGTACTTC.